This T cell receptor beta chain was documented in a study of shared clonotypes between healthy human individuals. In the study overall: Per-donor plates numbered three CD4 naive, three CD4 memory, two CD8 naive and one CD8 memory. Study-wide findings and caveats: Non-shared clonotypes showed lower generation probabilities than clonotypes common to all four donors.

In regard to this clone: No antigen is known for it.

In the authors' methods: With immunoSEQ giving junction-only sequences and no quality scores, filtering differed. Clones were read by immunoSEQ multiplex PCR, and TCRdb kept only the in-frame ones, dropping some. V, J and clone size are those of that table, while D and trimming were read from the DNA. Among about 2.3 million clones listed, roughly 92% were seen once. This CDR3 contains 13 residues. In germline, CDR1 is SGHNT, CDR2 YYREEE (reference sequence). V lost 4 bases and J lost 6, with 12 bases in between. Naive CD4+ cells were CD45RA-selected; the remaining cells were memory. This TCR derives from a man aged 18 to 30 in good health. Some clones in this sample may be carry-over from other donors' samples. V gene TRBV5-4 combines with J gene TRBJ2-3; D call uncertain. Sequencing used naive CD4+ T cells from PBMCs. The subset was: CD45RA+ positively selected. The chain's CDR3 is CASSTPLLDTQYF. CDR3 sequence (DNA): TGTGCCAGCAGCACCCCCCTGCTGGATACGCAGTATTTT.